This TCR beta chain was sequenced for a study of blood T cell repertoires in COVID-19. Whole-study context: Nucleic acid was either cDNA or gDNA, and it came from T cells, B-cell-depleted T cells, or PBMCs.

TCRdb's table, derived via immunoSEQ multiplex PCR, lists solely in-frame clones and lacks some. Of a few hundred thousand clones in the sample, around 90% are singletons; the top ten hold about 16%. Trimming took off 1 base at V and 3 bases at J, with 13 bases between the two ends. The germline V gene encodes CDR1 SGHRS and CDR2 YFSETQ. This CDR3 is 15 amino acids long. The source is a man between 25 and 39 years old who had been exposed to COVID-19. The sequencing sample was made of PBMCs or T cells enriched from blood (not recorded which). The rearrangement uses TRBV5-1 and TRBJ1-2; D possibly corresponds to TRBD1 (5 bases). The CDR3 bases are TGCGCCAGCAGCTTGAGGTCCACAGGCGACTATGGCTACACCTTC. This translates into CASSLRSTGDYGYTF.